The 15 T cell receptor beta chains below were found in one sample sequenced in a study of beta chain features in type 1 diabetes (dated by TCRdb to the late 2010s). General conclusions and limits of the study: Type 1 diabetes patients showed a moderate but significant shortening of TCRB CDR3 length in all four CD4+ subsets.

Library preparation was by the immunoSEQ multiplex PCR assay. The entire amount of isolated RNA was reverse transcribed using the High Capacity cDNA Reverse Transcription Kit, so the sequenced TCRB transcripts were expressed ones. The clones in this table, taken by TCRdb from immuneACCESS, are in-frame only. Not every clone is retained; where verified, under half of the shortfall comes from an unresolved V gene, and the cause of the rest is unknown. The sample table records over 150,000 clones; 10% of these occur just once. The ten largest clones take up 0.5% of the sample. These TCRs are of unknown antigen specificity. The sample taken for sequencing was central memory CD4+ T cells from blood. These receptors originate from a man aged 30 to 39 with type 1 diabetes.

This clone was detected only a few times. The chain employs TRBV2 and TRBJ2-2; TRBD2 might be the D (5 bases). CDR1 is SNHLY and CDR2 is FYNNEI in the germline V gene. The CDR3 totals 15 residues. Trimming left V 2 bases short and J 0 bases short, with 7 bases between. The CDR3 bases are TGTGCCAGCAGTGAAACTAGGGCGAACACCGGGGAGCTGTTTTTT. Protein product: CASSETRANTGELFF.

In its sample, this clone was seen a few times. The V and J genes are TRBV18 and TRBJ1-2; D is ambiguous. V was cut by 10 bases and J by 4 bases, with 16 bases left in between. CDR1 and CDR2 from the germline V gene are KGHSH and LQKENI. The CDR3 runs 13 residues. CDR3 in amino acids: CATTRAEFYGYTF. DNA for the CDR3: TGTGCCACTACGCGGGCGGAATTCTATGGCTACACCTTC.

This clone has a handful of counts. The chain joins TRBV5-1 to TRBJ1-2, with 9 bases aligning to TRBD1. This CDR3 has 14 residues. Trimming took 4 bases from V and 6 from J; bases not matched to a gene: 7. CDR1 and CDR2 (germline): SGHRS, YFSETQ. CDR3 sequence: CASSLGQGTNGYTF. In DNA form, the CDR3 reads TGCGCCAGCAGCCTGGGACAGGGAACGAATGGCTACACCTTC.

The chain has TRBV5-1 and TRBJ2-4, with 7 bases matching TRBD2. Germline V gene data show CDR1 as SGHRS and CDR2 as YFSETQ. This CDR3 is 14 amino acids long. The ends lost 4 bases at V and 5 bases at J; junction bases unmatched: 6. CDR3 protein: CASSTGLVQNIQYF. DNA of the CDR3: TGCGCCAGCAGCACCGGACTAGTACAAAACATTCAGTACTTC.

In this sample, this clone turned up once. For the CDR3, the DNA is TGTGCCAGCAGCCAAGATGAAGGTCTAGCGGGAGTTAAGGGGAAGACCCAGTACTTC. This sequence encodes CASSQDEGLAGVKGKTQYF. The chain couples TRBV14 to TRBJ2-5; 10 bases map to TRBD2. There are 19 residues in the CDR3. Per the germline V gene, CDR1 is SGHDN and CDR2 is FVKESK. Germline trimming cut 0 bases from V and 6 bases from J; bases unmatched to any gene: 16.

V usage is TRBV7-2 and J usage is TRBJ2-5, with a weak D call TRBD2 (6 bases). CDR1 and CDR2 from the germline V gene are SGHTA and FQGNSA. The V and J ends lost 2 bases and 1 base respectively, with 14 bases between them. CDR3 size: 16 residues. CDR3 DNA: TGTGCCAGCAGCTTATCACCTCTAGCGACCCAAGAGACCCAGTACTTC. Its translation is CASSLSPLATQETQYF.

J is TRBJ2-1 and V is TRBV5-1; D uncertain. The V end was cut by 0 bases, the J end by 5 bases, with 9 bases between. Germline V gene data show CDR1 as SGHRS and CDR2 as YFSETQ. CDR3 length equals 14 residues. The CDR3 coding sequence is TGCGCCAGCAGCTTGGACCTATTTAACAATGAGCAGTTCTTC. It encodes CASSLDLFNNEQFF.

The V and J genes are TRBV28 and TRBJ2-7, with D perhaps matching TRBD1 (6 bases). Trimming cost V 1 base and J 2 bases, with 12 bases left between them. The CDR3 runs to 15 residues. CDR1 and CDR2 (germline): MDHEN, SYDVKM. The CDR3 DNA reads as TGTGCCAGCAGTTTATCCGAGGACAGAACCTACGAGCAGTACTTC. Residues: CASSLSEDRTYEQYF.

This clone was counted a few times. The rearrangement uses TRBV27 and TRBJ2-1; the match to TRBD2 covers 12 bases. CDR1 is MNHEY, CDR2 SMNVEV, per germline (reference sequence). The CDR3 is 16 amino acids. After removal of 3 bases from V and 10 bases from J, the junction contained 10 bases not matched to a gene. The CDR3 loop reads CASSFPSGRGQWEQFF. The CDR3 coding sequence is TGTGCCAGCAGTTTCCCTAGCGGGAGGGGACAATGGGAGCAGTTCTTC.

With respect to this clone: Distinct nucleotide sequences in the sample also encode this CDR3. This chain links TRBV28 with TRBJ2-1, with D perhaps TRBD2 (5 bases). Trimming cost V 3 bases and J 2 bases, with 11 bases left between them. The germline gives CDR1 MDHEN, CDR2 SYDVKM. This CDR3 has 15 residues. As DNA, the CDR3 is TGTGCCAGCAGTTTGGGCGGAGGTACCTACAATGAGCAGTTCTTC. Protein product: CASSLGGGTYNEQFF.

This chain connects TRBV5-1 to TRBJ2-7, with 8 bases fitting TRBD2. V was pared by 2 bases and J by 4 bases, with 5 bases of the junction left unmatched. Germline V gene lookup returns CDR1 SGHRS and CDR2 YFSETQ. The CDR3 is 14 residues long. CDR3 DNA: TGCGCCAGCAGCTTACCCGGGACTAGTTACGAGCAGTACTTC. Translating it yields CASSLPGTSYEQYF.

The chain's CDR3 is CASGRTENTEAFF. The CDR3 DNA follows: TGTGCCAGCGGCCGGACAGAGAACACTGAAGCTTTCTTT. The chain recombines TRBV11-1 with TRBJ1-1; the D gene is possibly TRBD1 (6 bases). This CDR3 spans 13 amino acids. V lost 8 bases and J 1 base, leaving 11 bases between the germline ends. Germline CDR1 reads SGHAT; CDR2 reads FQDESV (reference sequence).

This clone showed up just a few times. The chain carries TRBV6-5 and TRBJ1-1, with D possibly matching TRBD1 (6 bases). The germline V and J ends were trimmed by 0 bases and 10 bases, with 12 bases remaining between them. Germline CDR1 MNHEY, CDR2 SVGAGI. The CDR3 covers 13 residues. The CDR3 sequence: CASSYSPGTTAFF. CDR3 nucleotides: TGTGCCAGCAGTTACTCTCCCGGGACAACAGCTTTCTTT.

The gene calls are TRBV7-9 and TRBJ2-3; the match to TRBD1 covers 8 bases. This CDR3 spans 15 amino acids. Germline trimming cut 5 bases from V and 0 bases from J; bases unmatched to any gene: 4. CDR1 and CDR2 (germline): SEHNR, FQNEAQ (reference sequence). The CDR3 region has the DNA TGTGCCAGCAGCCTCAGGACAGGGAGCACAGATACGCAGTATTTT. Translating gives CASSLRTGSTDTQYF.

This clone was seen a handful of times. The chain carries TRBV7-3 and TRBJ2-2; D is undetermined. This CDR3 contains 13 residues. CDR1 SGHTA and CDR2 FQGTGA come from the germline V gene. V was clipped by 2 bases and J by 7 bases, with 8 bases between them. The CDR3 sequence is CASSLVWSGELFF. Written as DNA, the CDR3 is TGTGCCAGCAGCTTAGTGTGGAGCGGGGAGCTGTTTTTT.